The 14 T cell receptor beta chains below all came from one sample that was sequenced in a study of T cell responses to AZD1222 COVID-19 vaccine. Repertoires were generated with immunoSEQ multiplex PCR, while TCRdb's copy carries only in-frame clones and drops some. The sample holds roughly 120,000 clones; about nine tenths are singletons and the top ten take more than 3.5%. The material sequenced was peripheral blood, taken on day 0 of AZD1222 vaccination. The receptors originated from an adult in good health.

This rearrangement joins TRBV7-2 to TRBJ1-4; no clear D. The CDR3 contains 15 residues. V gave up 1 base and J gave up 7 bases, with 13 bases separating them. CDR1 and CDR2 (germline): SGHTA, FQGNSA. The CDR3 protein is CASSLGGEKSEKLFF. Here the CDR3 DNA reads TGTGCCAGCAGCTTAGGGGGAGAGAAGAGTGAAAAACTGTTTTTT.

The chain recombines TRBV6-6 with TRBJ2-7, with D maybe TRBD2 (7 bases). V gave up 7 bases and J gave up 6 bases, with 22 bases separating them. Germline V gene data show CDR1 as MNHNY and CDR2 as SVGAGI (reference sequence). The CDR3 covers 15 residues. The CDR3 DNA follows: TGTGCCAGCAACCCCGTTGGGGGGGAAGGGGGCGAGCAGTACTTC. Its translation is CASNPVGGEGGEQYF.

The V call is TRBV7-9, the J call TRBJ2-1, with TRBD1 identical over 7 bases. V was pared by 0 bases and J by 8 bases, with 7 bases of the junction left unmatched. The CDR3 totals 15 residues. The germline V gene encodes CDR1 SEHNR and CDR2 FQNEAQ (reference sequence). The CDR3: CASSLALGGGDEQFF. In DNA, the CDR3 is TGTGCCAGCAGCTTAGCTTTAGGGGGCGGCGATGAGCAGTTCTTC.

The rearrangement links TRBV18 to TRBJ2-1; the match to TRBD2 covers 8 bases. This CDR3 has 16 amino acids. V shed 5 bases and J 0 bases; nucleotides not matched to a gene: 6. Germline V gene data show CDR1 as KGHSH and CDR2 as LQKENI. Here the CDR3 reads CASSKKRESSYNEQFF. The DNA of the CDR3 is TGTGCCAGCTCAAAAAAGCGGGAGAGCTCCTACAATGAGCAGTTCTTC.

This clone was detected only a few times. The chain has TRBV9 and TRBJ2-1; 8 bases line up with TRBD2. The J segment lost 6 bases and the V segment lost 0 bases, leaving 5 bases of the junction unmatched. The germline CDR1 and CDR2 sequences are SGDLS and YYNGEE. CDR3 size: 15 residues. The CDR3 spells CASSVAGGRINEQFF. The CDR3 DNA reads as TGTGCCAGCAGCGTAGCGGGGGGGCGGATCAATGAGCAGTTCTTC.

This rearrangement joins TRBV2 to TRBJ1-2; no firm D call. V shed 4 bases and J shed 5 bases, with 8 bases lying between them. Germline lookup yields CDR1 SNHLY and CDR2 FYNNEI. The CDR3 length is 12 residues. In DNA form, the CDR3 reads TGTGCCAGCAGTGGGTCACAATATGGCTACACCTTC. This encodes CASSGSQYGYTF.

The chain has TRBV5-4 and TRBJ2-5; TRBD2 aligns across 7 bases. V shed 4 bases, J shed 2 bases, and the junction held 5 bases outside the gene matches. This CDR3 has 14 residues. The V gene's germline CDR1 is SGHNT and CDR2 YYREEE (reference sequence). The CDR3 DNA follows: TGTGCCAGCAGCCGAAGGGAGGGACAAGAGACCCAGTACTTC. As protein: CASSRREGQETQYF.

The CDR3 DNA follows: TGTGCTAGTGGCGCCCCGGCGGGCTCTGGAAACACCATATATTTT. Protein sequence: CASGAPAGSGNTIYF. V usage is TRBV12-5 and J usage is TRBJ1-3; no definite D call. Looked up from germline, CDR1 is LGHNT and CDR2 is FRNRAP. V was shortened by 6 bases and J by 0 bases, with 12 bases between the two germline ends. This CDR3 comprises 15 residues.

CDR3 sequence: CASLPIAAEAFF. The CDR3 coding sequence is TGTGCCTCCCTACCTATAGCGGCCGAAGCTTTCTTT. V and J are TRBV30 and TRBJ1-1; D is uncertain. Germline V gives CDR1 GTSNPN, CDR2 SVGIG (reference sequence). This CDR3 contains 12 residues. V lost 7 bases and J 8 bases, leaving 17 bases between the germline ends. Filled out from reference TRBV30 and TRBJ1-1, the complete variable domain reads SQTIHQWPATLVQPVGSPLSLECTVEGTSNPNLYWYRQAAGRGLQLLFYSVGIGQISSEVPQNLSASRPQDRQFILSSKKLLLSDSGFYLCASLPIAAEAFFGQGTRLTVV.

This clone was seen only once. The chain recombines TRBV5-1 with TRBJ2-5; TRBD2 might be the D (6 bases). The CDR3 runs to 14 residues. Germline CDR1 and CDR2: SGHRS and YFSETQ. V lost 4 bases, J lost 1 base, and 11 bases lay in between. The DNA of the CDR3 is TGCGCCAGCAGCCCAGGGACTCCCCAAGAGACCCAGTACTTC. Translation gives CASSPGTPQETQYF.

V and J are TRBV5-3 and TRBJ2-5; TRBD1 matches 12 bases. TRBV5-3 is an ORF; its function is uncertain. The CDR3 consists of 17 residues. With 4 bases clipped from V and 5 bases from J, the junction kept 12 bases outside the gene matches. In nucleotides, the CDR3 is TGTGCCAGAAGCGATCCTGGGACAGGGGGCCACTTGGAGACCCAGTACTTC. Its translation: CARSDPGTGGHLETQYF.

This clone occurred once. This chain uses TRBV3-1 (or the pseudogene TRBV3-2) with TRBJ1-4; D gene uncertain. The CDR3 contains 15 residues. Germline V lookup: CDR1 LGHDT, CDR2 YNNKEL (reference sequence). Trimming took 1 base from V and 0 from J, leaving 6 bases between them. CDR3 nucleotides: TGTGCCAGCAGCCAAGCGCGGTCAACTAATGAAAAACTGTTTTTT. Amino acid sequence: CASSQARSTNEKLFF.

This clone was seen a handful of times. In nucleotides, the CDR3 is TGTGCCAGCAGCCAAACCCAGGGGCCTAATGAAAAACTGTTTTTT. The encoded protein is CASSQTQGPNEKLFF. The genes are TRBV16 and TRBJ1-4, with D tentatively TRBD1 (6 bases). Germline V CDR1 and CDR2: KGHSY, FQNENV. The CDR3 sequence is 15 residues long. Between the trimmed V and J ends, which lost 2 bases and 3 bases, there was a span of 10 bases. The full variable domain, with the rest looked up from reference TRBV16 and TRBJ1-4, is GEEVAQTPKHLVRGEGQKAKLYCAPIKGHSYVFWYQQVLKNEFKFLISFQNENVFDETGMPKERFSAKCLPNSPCSLEIQATKLEDSAVYFCASSQTQGPNEKLFFGSGTQLSVL.

The chain uses TRBV7-3 and TRBJ2-1; 9 nucleotides align to TRBD1. The CDR3 runs to 20 residues. After removal of 5 bases from V and 3 bases from J, the junction contained 20 bases not matched to a gene. Germline V CDR1 and CDR2: SGHTA, FQGTGA. The CDR3 spells CASSATLYRGLDDFYNEQFF. In DNA, the CDR3 is TGTGCCAGCAGCGCGACTCTGTACAGGGGGCTGGATGACTTCTACAATGAGCAGTTCTTC.